This T cell receptor beta chain came from a study of radiation and T cells in renal cell carcinoma. For the study at large: Nephrectomy followed 15 Gy stereotactic body radiation by 4 weeks.

Time point noted: blood 2 weeks post-SBRT. The treatment here: 15 Gy SBRT to primary tumor, nephrectomy 4 weeks later. The patient's renal cell carcinoma had clear cell pathology. TCRdb's table, derived via immunoSEQ multiplex PCR, lists solely in-frame clones and lacks some. Seen here are about 120,000 clones, roughly 77% observed once, and the top ten hold approximately 2%. Germline assignment: CDR1 MNHNY and CDR2 SVGAGI (reference sequence). The CDR3 has 13 residues. Trimming took 2 bases from V and 0 from J, leaving 5 bases between them. With regard to this clone: Antigen unknown. Other DNA sequences in the same sample also yield this CDR3.

The study, taken as a whole, reports: Top tumor clonotypes rose in blood 2 weeks post-radiation, then contracted. Pretreatment tumor biopsies were lacking, so baseline clonotypes are unknown.

The clonotype was recovered from a woman in her sixties with renal cell carcinoma. Source: blood, taken from a patient whose treatment included radiotherapy and nephrectomy. The gene calls are TRBV6-6 and TRBJ2-7; D may match TRBD1 or TRBD2 (5 bases each). For the CDR3, the DNA is TGTGCCAGCAGTTACGGGGGCTCCTACGAGCAGTACTTC. Amino acid sequence: CASSYGGSYEQYF.